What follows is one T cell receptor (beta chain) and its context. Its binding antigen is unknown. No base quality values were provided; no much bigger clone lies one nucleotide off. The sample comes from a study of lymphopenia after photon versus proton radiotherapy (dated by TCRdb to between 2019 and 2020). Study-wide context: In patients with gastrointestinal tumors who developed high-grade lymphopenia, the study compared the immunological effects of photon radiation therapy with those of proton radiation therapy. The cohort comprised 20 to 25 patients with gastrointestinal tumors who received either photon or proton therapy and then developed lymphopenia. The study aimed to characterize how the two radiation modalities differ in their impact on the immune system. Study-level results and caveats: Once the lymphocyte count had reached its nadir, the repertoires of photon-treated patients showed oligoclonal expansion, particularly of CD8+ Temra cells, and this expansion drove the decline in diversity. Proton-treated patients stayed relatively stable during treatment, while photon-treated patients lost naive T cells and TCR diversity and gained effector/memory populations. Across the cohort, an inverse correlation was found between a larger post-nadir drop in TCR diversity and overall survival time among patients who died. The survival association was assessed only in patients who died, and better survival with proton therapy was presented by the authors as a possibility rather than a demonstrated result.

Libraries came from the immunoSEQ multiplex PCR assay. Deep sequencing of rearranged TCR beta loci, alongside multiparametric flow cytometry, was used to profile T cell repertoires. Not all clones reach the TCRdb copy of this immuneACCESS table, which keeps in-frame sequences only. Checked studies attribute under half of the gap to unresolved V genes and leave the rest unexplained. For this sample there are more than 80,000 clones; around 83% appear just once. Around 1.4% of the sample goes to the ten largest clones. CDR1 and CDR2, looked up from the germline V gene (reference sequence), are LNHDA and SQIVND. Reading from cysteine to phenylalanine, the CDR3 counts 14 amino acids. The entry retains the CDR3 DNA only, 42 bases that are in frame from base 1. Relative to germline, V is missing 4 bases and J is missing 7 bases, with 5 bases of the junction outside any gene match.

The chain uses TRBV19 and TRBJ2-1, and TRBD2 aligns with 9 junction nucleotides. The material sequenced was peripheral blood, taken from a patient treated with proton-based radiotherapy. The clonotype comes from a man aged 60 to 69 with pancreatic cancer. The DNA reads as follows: TGTGCCAGTAGTAGGCTAGCGGGAACGAATGAGCAGTTCTTC. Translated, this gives CASSRLAGTNEQFF.